The entry below describes one TCR beta chain. This clonotype came up a few times. Which antigen it targets is not known. No base quality information exists; no much larger clone differs at one position. To prepare the library, PCR was applied. TCR sequencing of DNA from cultured CD4+ T cells used the Oncomine TCR Beta short-read assay at the Johns Hopkins FTIC core. The QIAamp micro DNA kit was used to extract genomic DNA from the cultured CD4+ T cells. The Oncomine TCR Beta libraries from cultured CD4+ T cells were pooled using unique dual indexes and then sequenced on an Illumina iSeq 100. Per the source publication's procedure: Non-productive sequences were removed, and CDR3s not starting with C, not ending with F or W, or shorter than 7 amino acids were discarded. Antigen-specific clonotypes were identified using the MANAFEST web application through comparison of peptide-stimulated wells with reference and other culture wells. An FDR below 0.05, an odds ratio above 5, and a productive frequency above 0.1% in at least two of three replicate wells were required for clones to be considered positive. A clonotype was classed as cross-reactive if the clonotype showed significant expansion both in SARS-CoV-2 spike wells and in at least one common cold coronavirus spike condition. Similarity between CDR3 sequences was evaluated in R version 3.6.1 using Levenshtein distances (stringdist) and unrooted phylogenetic trees (ape). TCRdb applied fastp at Q25 and MiXCR to the public reads, then kept only in-frame beta chains. Identical CDR3 protein sequences are pooled into one entry, listed with their most common genes and DNA. For this entry, the V and J calls and clone size follow TCRdb and not the study's own pipeline. This sample gives under 20,000 distinct CDR3 sequences in total; 47% of them show up just once. The ten largest account for less than 15% of the sample.

V is cut by 6 bases and J by 4 bases, and the space between the germline ends is 15 bases. The CDR3, from cysteine to phenylalanine, totals 14 residues. The read is trimmed to its CDR3 DNA, 42 bases read in frame from base 1. Reading the label with the study, this specimen's treatment or condition is: roughly nine-day PBMC culture with coronavirus spike peptide pools or control peptides (ViraFEST assay). To expand antigen-specific T cells with peptide pools and then pick out the expanded clonotypes through TCR sequencing, the study relied on the ViraFEST assay. The positive SARS-CoV-2 PCR tests of the convalescent patients were dated from March to December 2020, before the Alpha, Beta and Delta variants emerged in the United States. Each well held 1.5 million to 2.5 million PBMCs cultured with 10 ug/ml peptide pools in IMDM containing around 5% human AB serum and 7.5 to 10 IU/ml IL-2. Half of the culture medium was replaced with fresh IL-2-containing medium on days 3 and 7. After roughly 11 days of culture, CD4+ T cells were isolated by negative selection with the EasySep CD4+ T cell isolation kit. Ficoll-Paque Plus gradient centrifugation was used to isolate PBMCs from whole blood, and the isolated PBMCs were then either used fresh or cryopreserved at -140C. In general, triplicate wells were set up for every culture condition.

This specimen comes from a study of vaccination and CD4 T cells after COVID-19 (dated by TCRdb to between 2020 and 2023). Describing the broader study: SARS-CoV-2 positivity had been established in the convalescent patients by nasal swab PCR, and mild disease was recorded in about 9 of these patients and severe disease in one. The convalescent cohort comprised six males and four females, including two Hispanic individuals, seven Caucasians, two Asians and one multiracial person. Participants received two doses of either the Pfizer-BioNTech BNT162b2 vaccine (n=8) or the Moderna mRNA-1273 vaccine (n=2). Post-COVID blood samples from convalescent patients were collected a median of approximately 93 days after diagnosis, with a range of 35 to 161 days. Post-vaccine blood samples were taken a median of around 68 days after the second vaccine dose, with a range of 14 to 241 days. For stimulating the cultures, overlapping spike peptide pools were used, derived from SARS-CoV-2 as well as from the common cold coronaviruses HCoV-NL63, HCoV-OC43 and HCoV-229E. As controls, cultures received a CEFX viral epitope pool (the positive control), an HIV-1 Nef peptide pool (the negative control), or no peptide at all. The spike-specific CD4+ TCR repertoire was compared before and after mRNA vaccination in under 11 COVID-19 convalescent patients and a few infection-naive healthy vaccine recipients. The study at large found these results: Among convalescent patients, a median 86.3% of the SARS-CoV-2-reactive clones seen after vaccination appeared only after vaccination, which suggests priming specific to the vaccine. Of the vaccine-specific clones in convalescent patients, 304 of 307, or nearly all, reacted only to SARS-CoV-2 spike and did not cross-react with common cold coronaviruses. Relatively few convalescent patients were included in the study, and early timepoints after natural infection were not analyzed. An increase in the median number of SARS-CoV-2-reactive clonotypes from more than 20 after infection to 38 after vaccination was observed, but the change was not found to be significant.

This receptor was obtained from a human donor with COVID-19. The chain is made from TRBV12-3 or TRBV12-4 and TRBJ1-2; a weak D assignment points to TRBD1 (5 bases agree). The sequencing input was cultured CD4+ T cells from blood. The bases are TGTGCCAGCAGCCGGGCAGGGACGGCCTATGGCTACACCTTC. Its amino acids are CASSRAGTAYGYTF.